The rows below give T cell receptor beta chains drawn from one sample of a study of T cell responses to AZD1222 COVID-19 vaccine. Measured with immunoSEQ multiplex PCR; TCRdb has only the in-frame clones, and not every one. The sample lists over 150,000 clones, about nine tenths occurring once. The material was peripheral blood, obtained on day 0 of AZD1222 vaccination. The receptors shown here come from an adult in good health. Each CDR3 is given with its conserved first and last residue. Each record gives: clone size, V gene, J gene, D gene, CDR3 DNA, CDR3 protein. A D gene is named only where the DNA matches it firmly. Clone sizes are given selectively: once, few, many, or a class where the clone is expanded.

clone_size: -
v_call: TRBV4-3
j_call: TRBJ2-7
d_call: TRBD2
cdr3_nt: TGCGCCAGCAGCCAACATAGCGGGGGGAACTACGAGCAGTACTTC
cdr3_aa: CASSQHSGGNYEQYF

clone_size: -
v_call: TRBV30
j_call: TRBJ2-7
d_call: -
cdr3_nt: TGTGCCTGGAGTCCATGGGGACGGGGTGGGGAGCAGTACTTC
cdr3_aa: CAWSPWGRGGEQYF

clone_size: -
v_call: TRBV4-3
j_call: TRBJ1-1
d_call: -
cdr3_nt: TGCGCCAGCAGCCAAGATCACCAGAACACTGAAGCTTTCTTT
cdr3_aa: CASSQDHQNTEAFF

clone_size: -
v_call: TRBV7-3
j_call: TRBJ2-2
d_call: TRBD1
cdr3_nt: TGTGCCAGCAGCTCGACGCAGGGGGACACCGGGGAGCTGTTTTTT
cdr3_aa: CASSSTQGDTGELFF

clone_size: -
v_call: TRBV6-5
j_call: TRBJ2-3
d_call: TRBD2
cdr3_nt: TGTGCCAGCAGCCCACGGGAGGGCACAGATACGCAGTATTTT
cdr3_aa: CASSPREGTDTQYF

clone_size: -
v_call: TRBV7-9
j_call: TRBJ1-3
d_call: -
cdr3_nt: TGTGCCAGCAGCTTGGGCTCTGGAAACACCATATATTTT
cdr3_aa: CASSLGSGNTIYF

clone_size: -
v_call: TRBV6-5
j_call: TRBJ1-2
d_call: -
cdr3_nt: TGTGCCAGCAGGTCAACAGGCTCTGATGGCTACACCTTC
cdr3_aa: CASRSTGSDGYTF

clone_size: -
v_call: TRBV30
j_call: TRBJ1-6
d_call: TRBD1
cdr3_nt: TGTGCCTGGAGTCCTCGGACAGGGTCCTATAATTCACCCCTCCACTTT
cdr3_aa: CAWSPRTGSYNSPLHF

clone_size: -
v_call: TRBV6-2/TRBV6-3
j_call: TRBJ1-2
d_call: -
cdr3_nt: TGTGCCAGCAGTTACGACAGGAACTATGGCTACACCTTC
cdr3_aa: CASSYDRNYGYTF

clone_size: once
v_call: TRBV7-3
j_call: TRBJ2-7
d_call: TRBD1
cdr3_nt: TGTGCCAGCAGCTACGACAGGGGATACGAGCAGTACTTC
cdr3_aa: CASSYDRGYEQYF

clone_size: -
v_call: TRBV5-4
j_call: TRBJ2-1
d_call: TRBD2
cdr3_nt: TGTGCCAGCAGCCCGGTAGCGGGGGGGGCAAGCAATGAGCAGTTCTTC
cdr3_aa: CASSPVAGGASNEQFF

clone_size: -
v_call: TRBV19
j_call: TRBJ1-4
d_call: -
cdr3_nt: TGTGCCAGTAGTTGGCCGTCAGATAATGAAAAACTGTTTTTT
cdr3_aa: CASSWPSDNEKLFF

clone_size: -
v_call: TRBV3-1/TRBV3-2
j_call: TRBJ1-1
d_call: -
cdr3_nt: TGTGCCAGCAGTCCTAGGGTGAACACTGAAGCTTTCTTT
cdr3_aa: CASSPRVNTEAFF

clone_size: -
v_call: TRBV5-1
j_call: TRBJ2-2
d_call: -
cdr3_nt: TGCGCCAGCAGCTTTATCCCGGGCGCGGGTGCCGGGGAGCTGTTTTTT
cdr3_aa: CASSFIPGAGAGELFF

clone_size: -
v_call: TRBV7-2
j_call: TRBJ1-2
d_call: -
cdr3_nt: TGTGCCAGCAGCCAGCCGGGGGGCGCACGGGGCTACACCTTC
cdr3_aa: CASSQPGGARGYTF

clone_size: -
v_call: TRBV6-5
j_call: TRBJ1-1
d_call: -
cdr3_nt: TGTGCCAGCAGTTACTTCGGACCCCGGGCTGAAGCTTTCTTT
cdr3_aa: CASSYFGPRAEAFF

clone_size: -
v_call: TRBV15
j_call: TRBJ2-5
d_call: TRBD2
cdr3_nt: TGTGCCACCAGCAGAGATGGGGTAGCGGGGGGGCGAGAGACCCAGTACTTC
cdr3_aa: CATSRDGVAGGRETQYF

clone_size: -
v_call: TRBV7-2
j_call: TRBJ2-7
d_call: -
cdr3_nt: TGTGCCAGCAGCTTGGATAGGTACTCCTACGAGCAGTACTTC
cdr3_aa: CASSLDRYSYEQYF

clone_size: -
v_call: TRBV3-1/TRBV3-2
j_call: TRBJ2-1
d_call: TRBD2
cdr3_nt: TGTGCCAGCAGCGCCTCGCTAGCGGGGGGTGGACAGGAGCAGTTCTTC
cdr3_aa: CASSASLAGGGQEQFF

clone_size: -
v_call: TRBV6-5
j_call: TRBJ1-3
d_call: TRBD1
cdr3_nt: TGTGCCAGCAGTAACAGGGGGTTGTCTGGAAACACCATATATTTT
cdr3_aa: CASSNRGLSGNTIYF

clone_size: -
v_call: TRBV5-1
j_call: TRBJ2-5
d_call: -
cdr3_nt: TGCGCCAGCAGCTTGTCGGGCGTTGGGCACGAGACCCAGTACTTC
cdr3_aa: CASSLSGVGHETQYF

clone_size: once
v_call: TRBV4-2
j_call: TRBJ2-1
d_call: -
cdr3_nt: TGTGCCAGCAGCCCCAGGACAGAGTCCTACAATGAGCAGTTCTTC
cdr3_aa: CASSPRTESYNEQFF

clone_size: -
v_call: TRBV7-2
j_call: TRBJ1-3
d_call: -
cdr3_nt: TGTGCCAGCACGGACATATTTAGCTCTGGAAACACCATATATTTT
cdr3_aa: CASTDIFSSGNTIYF

clone_size: -
v_call: TRBV9
j_call: TRBJ2-1
d_call: TRBD2
cdr3_nt: TGTGCCAGCAGCGCAGGGAGCGGGGCTTACAATGAGCAGTTCTTC
cdr3_aa: CASSAGSGAYNEQFF

clone_size: -
v_call: TRBV4-3
j_call: TRBJ1-4
d_call: -
cdr3_nt: TGCGCCAGCAGCCAAGGGGGCGGCGGTGAAAAACTGTTTTTT
cdr3_aa: CASSQGGGGEKLFF

clone_size: -
v_call: TRBV20-1
j_call: TRBJ2-7
d_call: -
cdr3_nt: TGCAGTGCTCCGGACAGCTACGAGCAGTACTTC
cdr3_aa: CSAPDSYEQYF

clone_size: -
v_call: TRBV25-1
j_call: TRBJ1-5
d_call: -
cdr3_nt: TGTGCCAGCAGTGGACCCGGGGTTTCGGCGTCTCAGCCCCAGCATTTT
cdr3_aa: CASSGPGVSASQPQHF

clone_size: -
v_call: TRBV5-7
j_call: TRBJ1-3
d_call: TRBD1
cdr3_nt: TGTGCCAGCAGCCCAATCGGACAGGGGACTGGAAACACCATATATTTT
cdr3_aa: CASSPIGQGTGNTIYF

clone_size: -
v_call: TRBV19
j_call: TRBJ2-7
d_call: -
cdr3_nt: TGTGCCAGTAGTAACCGGGACGGGGCCTACGAGCAGTACTTC
cdr3_aa: CASSNRDGAYEQYF

clone_size: -
v_call: TRBV6-5
j_call: TRBJ2-7
d_call: TRBD2
cdr3_nt: TGTGCCAGCGCGGGGGGGATTTACGAGCAGTACTTC
cdr3_aa: CASAGGIYEQYF

clone_size: -
v_call: TRBV5-1
j_call: TRBJ2-3
d_call: TRBD1
cdr3_nt: TGCGCCAGCAGCTTCGGGACAGGGGTGAGCACAGATACGCAGTATTTT
cdr3_aa: CASSFGTGVSTDTQYF

clone_size: -
v_call: TRBV5-6
j_call: TRBJ1-5
d_call: -
cdr3_nt: TGTGCCAGCAGCTTTAGGGCAGGCGGTATTGGACAGCCCCAGCATTTT
cdr3_aa: CASSFRAGGIGQPQHF

clone_size: -
v_call: TRBV7-2
j_call: TRBJ2-2
d_call: -
cdr3_nt: TGTGCCAGCAGCTTAGCGCCCCTCGAGGGTAGCGGGGAGCTGTTTTTT
cdr3_aa: CASSLAPLEGSGELFF

clone_size: -
v_call: TRBV5-1
j_call: TRBJ1-6
d_call: TRBD1
cdr3_nt: TGCGCCAGCAAGAAGACAGGGGCGGGTTCACCCCTCCACTTT
cdr3_aa: CASKKTGAGSPLHF

clone_size: once
v_call: TRBV6-2/TRBV6-3
j_call: TRBJ2-1
d_call: -
cdr3_nt: TGTGCCAGCAGTTACTCTAGGCTGGGAAGGAATGAGCAGTTCTTC
cdr3_aa: CASSYSRLGRNEQFF